Each of the 24 T cell receptor beta chains below was sequenced from the same sample in a study of CD8+ T cells in alopecia areata. The treatment is: oral pan-JAK inhibitor, 5-10 mg twice daily. RNA extraction and reverse transcription yielded cDNA as sequencing template. Repertoires were generated with immunoSEQ multiplex PCR, while TCRdb's copy carries only in-frame clones and drops some. The sample records about 210,000 clones, roughly two fifths being singletons. Sequencing was performed on CD4+ T cells sorted from blood, taken at approximately week 36, from a patient treated with tofacitinib. Receptors were obtained from a human donor with alopecia areata.

The V call is TRBV5-1, the J call TRBJ2-6, with unresolved D. Germline V gene sequence: CDR1 SGHRS, CDR2 YFSETQ. V lost 5 bases, J lost 0 bases, and 6 bases lay in between. The CDR3 covers 14 residues. In DNA, the CDR3 is TGCGCCAGCAGTGGTATCTCTGGGGCCAACGTCCTGACTTTC. Amino acids: CASSGISGANVLTF.

The chain recombines TRBV7-3 with TRBJ2-3; D is tentatively TRBD1 or TRBD2 (6 bases each). Germline V lookup: CDR1 SGHTA, CDR2 FQGTGA. With 4 bases removed from V and 4 bases from J, the gap between germline ends came to 15 bases. The CDR3 totals 15 residues. The CDR3 nucleotides read TGTGCCAGCAGCTCCCGTACGGGGGCCGCAGATACGCAGTATTTT. Translation gives CASSSRTGAADTQYF.

This clone was seen once. CDR3 sequence: CASSLSWEGLPQHF. For the CDR3, the DNA is TGTGCCAGCAGCCTATCGTGGGAAGGTCTGCCCCAGCATTTT. The genes are TRBV7-2 and TRBJ1-5; D is ambiguous. V was shortened by 5 bases and J by 9 bases, with 17 bases between the two germline ends. The length of the CDR3 is 14 residues. The V gene's germline CDR1 is SGHTA and CDR2 FQGNSA.

This sequence joins TRBV2 and TRBJ1-5; weak D call: TRBD1 (5 bases). With 6 bases removed from V and 3 bases from J, the gap between germline ends came to 9 bases. CDR3 length equals 13 residues. The germline V gene encodes CDR1 SNHLY and CDR2 FYNNEI. The CDR3, as DNA: TGTGCCAGCAGGGGGACCTCCAATCAGCCCCAGCATTTT. It specifies CASRGTSNQPQHF.

V and J are TRBV6-5 and TRBJ1-5; perhaps TRBD1 as D (5 bases). The CDR3 is 13 amino acids. V was shortened by 5 bases and J by 7 bases, with 12 bases between the two germline ends. The germline gives CDR1 MNHEY, CDR2 SVGAGI. This CDR3 reads CASSVGVKQPQHF. The CDR3 DNA is TGTGCCAGCAGTGTGGGGGTTAAGCAGCCCCAGCATTTT.

This clone was seen a handful of times. This chain connects TRBV29-1 to TRBJ2-7; 9 bases are shared with TRBD2. V gave up 3 bases and J gave up 4 bases; unmatched junction bases: 4. The CDR3 is 13 amino acids. CDR1 is SQVTM, CDR2 ANQGSEA, per germline. The CDR3 protein is CSVDASGTYEQYF. CDR3 bases: TGCAGCGTTGACGCTAGCGGGACGTACGAGCAGTACTTC.

This clone was counted at least ten times. The chain recombines TRBV4-3 with TRBJ1-1; TRBD1 is a possible D gene (6 bases). This CDR3 contains 14 residues. Germline V gene data show CDR1 as LGHNA and CDR2 as YSLEER. V was clipped by 1 base and J by 4 bases, with 10 bases between them. CDR3 DNA sequence: TGCGCCAGCAGCCAAGCAGGGGAACCCACTGAAGCTTTCTTT. Encoded protein: CASSQAGEPTEAFF.

In this sample, this clone turned up a few times. This chain connects TRBV4-2 to TRBJ2-1; 8 positions match TRBD2. Germline V CDR1 and CDR2: LGHNA, YNFKEQ. CDR3 length equals 15 residues. Losses at the gene ends were 3 bases for V and 7 bases for J; bases not matched to a gene: 8. In DNA form, the CDR3 reads TGTGCCAGCAGCCAGATGGGCGGGGGGTGGAATGAGCAGTTCTTC. Translation: CASSQMGGGWNEQFF.

This sequence joins TRBV5-1 and TRBJ2-5; a possible D gene is TRBD2 (7 bases). Germline assignment: CDR1 SGHRS and CDR2 YFSETQ. The CDR3 extends over 14 amino acids. Trimming left V 6 bases short and J 2 bases short, with 14 bases between. CDR3 amino acids: CASTQGRGQETQYF. In DNA form, the CDR3 reads TGCGCCAGCACCCAAGGGAGGGGGCAAGAGACCCAGTACTTC.

V usage is TRBV30 and J usage is TRBJ1-3, with D possibly being TRBD1 (6 bases). The CDR3 runs 15 residues. Germline CDR1 and CDR2: GTSNPN and SVGIG (reference sequence). V lost 4 bases, J lost 2 bases, and 15 bases lay in between. Here the CDR3 reads CAWNPPGGPGNTIYF. The CDR3 DNA reads as TGTGCCTGGAATCCCCCGGGGGGGCCTGGAAACACCATATATTTT.

This chain uses TRBV6-6 with TRBJ2-5, with 9 bases that match TRBD2. CDR3 length: 15 amino acids. Germline V gene data show CDR1 as MNHNY and CDR2 as SVGAGI (reference sequence). V shed 6 bases, J shed 5 bases, and the junction held 10 bases outside the gene matches. This CDR3 is CASRRFSGSRETQYF. For the CDR3, the DNA is TGTGCCAGCAGGAGATTTAGCGGGAGTAGGGAGACCCAGTACTTC.

The chain is built from TRBV11-2 and TRBJ1-1; D is uncertain. The CDR3 consists of 13 residues. Germline CDR1 SGHAT, CDR2 FQNNGV. Trimming removed 3 bases at V and 1 base at J, with 6 bases between. CDR3 nucleotide sequence: TGTGCCAGCAGCTTTGCAGAGAACACTGAAGCTTTCTTT. Its protein is CASSFAENTEAFF.

This clone was observed a handful of times. The chain recombines TRBV7-3 with TRBJ2-2; D not resolved. Germline lookup yields CDR1 SGHTA and CDR2 FQGTGA. CDR3 length: 16 amino acids. V dropped 2 bases and J dropped 1 base, with 11 bases sitting between them. DNA of the CDR3: TGTGCCAGCAGCTTAGAAGGACCCCTGAACACCGGGGAGCTGTTTTTT. Translating gives CASSLEGPLNTGELFF. The complete variable domain, with remaining parts taken from reference TRBV7-3 and TRBJ2-2, reads GAGVSQTPSNKVTEKGKYVELRCDPISGHTALYWYRQSLGQGPEFLIYFQGTGAADDSGLPNDRFFAVRPEGSVSTLKIQRTERGDSAVYLCASSLEGPLNTGELFFGEGSRLTVL.

A few counts support this clone. The chain combines TRBV29-1 with TRBJ2-7, with TRBD2 as a possible D gene (5 bases). The V end lost 4 bases, the J end lost 5 bases, and 15 bases lay between the germline ends. The germline V gene has CDR1 SQVTM and CDR2 ANQGSEA. This CDR3 is built from 13 residues. CDR3 bases: TGCAGCGTTGCACAGTCAGCGGCCGACGAGCAGTACTTC. This gives the protein CSVAQSAADEQYF.

The gene calls are TRBV30 and TRBJ1-3; D uncertain. V gave up 5 bases and J gave up 7 bases, with 18 bases separating them. The CDR3 is made up of 14 amino acids. Germline-derived CDR1 and CDR2 are GTSNPN and SVGIG (reference sequence). This chain's CDR3 is CAWDYLPAGNTIYF. DNA for the CDR3: TGTGCCTGGGACTATCTTCCAGCGGGGAACACCATATATTTT. Drawing the rest from reference TRBV30 and TRBJ1-3, the complete variable domain is SQTIHQWPATLVQPVGSPLSLECTVEGTSNPNLYWYRQAAGRGLQLLFYSVGIGQISSEVPQNLSASRPQDRQFILSSKKLLLSDSGFYLCAWDYLPAGNTIYFGEGSWLTVV.

As for this clone: A junction boundary mismatches the germline segment, possibly from a read error. The CDR3 here is CASSASTGNYVF. The CDR3 region has the DNA TGTGCCAGCAGCGCCTCGACAGGCAACTACGTCTTC. The chain employs TRBV9 and TRBJ2-1, with D perhaps TRBD1 (6 bases). The CDR3 extends over 12 amino acids. Germline values: CDR1 SGDLS, CDR2 YYNGEE.

This clone appeared a few times. The genes are TRBV27 and TRBJ1-5; D gene ambiguous. CDR1 and CDR2 (germline): MNHEY, SMNVEV (reference sequence). The CDR3 runs 14 residues. Trimming took off 4 bases at V and 4 bases at J, with 11 bases between the two ends. The CDR3 protein is CASSSWTGNQPQHF. As DNA, the CDR3 is TGTGCCAGCAGTTCCTGGACTGGAAATCAGCCCCAGCATTTT.

The J gene is TRBJ1-1, the V gene TRBV5-6; no reliable D call. Per the germline V gene, CDR1 is SGHDT and CDR2 is YYEEEE. Deletions cut 4 bases from V and 4 bases from J, with 17 bases between. CDR3 length: 15 amino acids. DNA for the CDR3: TGTGCCAGCAGCCCGGCCCACGGGATGGGCACTGAAGCTTTCTTT. Its protein product is CASSPAHGMGTEAFF.

V and J are TRBV7-2 and TRBJ2-5; 7 positions match TRBD2. The germline V gene has CDR1 SGHTA and CDR2 FQGNSA. Trimming took 5 bases from V and 5 from J; bases not matched to a gene: 5. The CDR3 length is 13 residues. CDR3 loop: CASSVGGGETQYF. For the CDR3, the DNA is TGTGCCAGCAGCGTAGGCGGGGGTGAGACCCAGTACTTC.

This chain joins TRBV19 and TRBJ2-1; D possibly matches TRBD1 or TRBD2 (5 bases each). V lost 1 base and J lost 15, with 16 bases in between. Germline assignment: CDR1 LNHDA and CDR2 SQIVND (reference sequence). This CDR3 spans 13 amino acids. The CDR3 is CASSIGGPNGGFF. The CDR3 nucleotides are TGTGCCAGTAGTATAGGGGGACCTAACGGTGGGTTCTTC.

Only a few counts were recorded for this clone. This chain uses TRBV7-9 with TRBJ1-2; a possible D gene is TRBD1 (5 bases). The CDR3 covers 18 residues. Germline CDR1 SEHNR, CDR2 FQNEAQ (reference sequence). V shed 5 bases and J shed 1 base, with 23 bases lying between them. In DNA form, the CDR3 reads TGTGCCAGCAGCCTAACCCTTCTAAAGACAGACCTTAACTATGGCTACACCTTC. Encoded protein: CASSLTLLKTDLNYGYTF.

The chain uses TRBV4-3 and TRBJ1-1, with TRBD1 matching over 7 bases. The V and J ends lost 0 bases and 2 bases, in that order; junction bases with no gene match: 3. The CDR3 is 15 residues long. Germline CDR1 is LGHNA and CDR2 is YSLEER. CDR3 DNA sequence: TGCGCCAGCAGCCAAGATCACAGGGGAAACACTGAAGCTTTCTTT. This sequence encodes CASSQDHRGNTEAFF.

This clone was seen a few times. The chain recombines TRBV29-1 with TRBJ1-2; TRBD1 aligns across 10 bases. Trimming at V came to 5 bases and at J to 1 base, leaving 1 base not matched to a gene. Germline loops: CDR1 SQVTM, CDR2 ANQGSEA. This CDR3 has 13 amino acids. This CDR3 is CSVRTGGNYGYTF. CDR3 nucleotide sequence: TGCAGCGTTCGGACAGGGGGTAACTATGGCTACACCTTC.

With regard to this clone: Within the sample, other DNA sequences also encode this same CDR3. V and J are TRBV5-1 and TRBJ2-5; 7 bases agree with TRBD2. Germline-derived CDR1 and CDR2 are SGHRS and YFSETQ. The CDR3 totals 13 residues. V lost 5 bases to trimming and J lost 4 bases; unmatched junction nucleotides: 5. In DNA, the CDR3 is TGCGCCAGCAGTCCGGGCGGGGGAGAGACCCAGTACTTC. This translates into CASSPGGGETQYF.